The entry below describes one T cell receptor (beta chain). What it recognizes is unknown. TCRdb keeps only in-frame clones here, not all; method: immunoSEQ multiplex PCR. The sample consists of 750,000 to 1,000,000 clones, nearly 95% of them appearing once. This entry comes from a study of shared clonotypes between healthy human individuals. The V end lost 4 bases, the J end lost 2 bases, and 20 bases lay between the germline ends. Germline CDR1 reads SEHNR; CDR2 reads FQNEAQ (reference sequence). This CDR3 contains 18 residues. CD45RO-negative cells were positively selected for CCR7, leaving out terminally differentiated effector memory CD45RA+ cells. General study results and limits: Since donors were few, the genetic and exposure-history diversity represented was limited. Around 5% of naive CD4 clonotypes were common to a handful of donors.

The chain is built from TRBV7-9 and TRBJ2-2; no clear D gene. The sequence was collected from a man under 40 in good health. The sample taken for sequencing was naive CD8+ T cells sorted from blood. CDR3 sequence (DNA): TGTGCCAGCAGCTCCACGGGCAGTGACCTACCTAACACCGGGGAGCTGTTTTTT. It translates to CASSSTGSDLPNTGELFF.